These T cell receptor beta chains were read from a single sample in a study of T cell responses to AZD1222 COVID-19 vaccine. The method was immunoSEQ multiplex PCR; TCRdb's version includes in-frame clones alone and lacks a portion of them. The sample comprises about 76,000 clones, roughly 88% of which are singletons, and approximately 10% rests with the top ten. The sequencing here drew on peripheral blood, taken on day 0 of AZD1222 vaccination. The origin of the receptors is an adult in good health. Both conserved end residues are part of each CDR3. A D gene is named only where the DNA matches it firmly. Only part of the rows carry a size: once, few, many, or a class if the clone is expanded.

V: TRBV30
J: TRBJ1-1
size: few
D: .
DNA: TGTGCCGGCTCACGGATGAACACTGAAGCTTTCTTT
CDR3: CAGSRMNTEAFF

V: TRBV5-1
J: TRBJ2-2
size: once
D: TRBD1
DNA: TGCGCCAGCAGCCGGGGACAGGGGACCGGGGAGCTGTTTTTT
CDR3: CASSRGQGTGELFF

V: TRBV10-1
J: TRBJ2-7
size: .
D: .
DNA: TGCGCCAGCAGTGAGTCGAACGGTTATTCCTACGAGCAGTACTTC
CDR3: CASSESNGYSYEQYF

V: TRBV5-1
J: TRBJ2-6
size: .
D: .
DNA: TGCGCCAGCAGCTTCGGGAACTCTGGGGCCAACGTCCTGACTTTC
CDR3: CASSFGNSGANVLTF

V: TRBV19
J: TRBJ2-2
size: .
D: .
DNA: TGTGCCAGTAGAAGCTGGCGGAGGAACACCGGGGAGCTGTTTTTT
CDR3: CASRSWRRNTGELFF

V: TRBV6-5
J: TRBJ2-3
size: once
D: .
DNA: TGTGCCAGCAGTCTACCGGGACATAGCACAGATACGCAGTATTTT
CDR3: CASSLPGHSTDTQYF

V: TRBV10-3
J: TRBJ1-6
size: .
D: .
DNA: TGTGCTCATCAGGCAACGGGTGAGGATAATTCACCCCTCCACTTT
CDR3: CAHQATGEDNSPLHF

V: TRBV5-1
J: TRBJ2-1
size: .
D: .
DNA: TGCGCCAGCAGCCTGAGCGGGTTTAACAATGAGCAGTTCTTC
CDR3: CASSLSGFNNEQFF

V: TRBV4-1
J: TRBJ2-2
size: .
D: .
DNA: TGCGCCAGCAGCCAAGCCCAAACAGGCACTAGCTTCTTTACCGGGGAGCTGTTTTTT
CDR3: CASSQAQTGTSFFTGELFF

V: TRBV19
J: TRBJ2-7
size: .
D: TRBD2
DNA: TGTGCCAGTAGTGTCAGGACTAGCGGGACACACGAGCAGTACTTC
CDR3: CASSVRTSGTHEQYF

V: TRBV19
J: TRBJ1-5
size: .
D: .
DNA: TGTGCCAGTAGTATAAACCGGAATCAGCCCCAGCATTTT
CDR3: CASSINRNQPQHF

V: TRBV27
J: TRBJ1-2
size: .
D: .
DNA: TGTGCCAGCAGCCATGACAGCTATGGCTACACCTTC
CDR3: CASSHDSYGYTF

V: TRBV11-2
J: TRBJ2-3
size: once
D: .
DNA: TGTGCCAGCAGCTACCTCTTTTCCAGGGGTGGAGATACGCAGTATTTT
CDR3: CASSYLFSRGGDTQYF

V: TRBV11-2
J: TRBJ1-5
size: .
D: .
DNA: TGTGCCAGCAGCTTAGGCGGGAACAATCAGCCCCAGCATTTT
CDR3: CASSLGGNNQPQHF

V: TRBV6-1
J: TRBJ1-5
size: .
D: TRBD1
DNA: TGTGCCAGCAGTGAAGGACAGGGGGGAGGTCAGCCCCAGCATTTT
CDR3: CASSEGQGGGQPQHF

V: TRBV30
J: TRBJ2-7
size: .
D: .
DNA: TGTGCCTGCAAGCGGTTCTCCTACGAGCAGTACTTC
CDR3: CACKRFSYEQYF

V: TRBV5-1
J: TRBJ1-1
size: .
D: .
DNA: TGCGCCAGCAGCTTAGAACAGAACACTGAAGCTTTCTTT
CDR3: CASSLEQNTEAFF

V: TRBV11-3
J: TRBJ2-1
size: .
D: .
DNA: TGTGCCAGCGCAGTGGCAACTAATGAGCAGTTCTTC
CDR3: CASAVATNEQFF

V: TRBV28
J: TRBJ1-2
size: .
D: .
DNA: TGTGCCAGCAGCCCATCCTGGTATGGCTACACCTTC
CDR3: CASSPSWYGYTF

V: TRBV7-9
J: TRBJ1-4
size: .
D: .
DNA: TGTGCCAGCAGCCCCGACAGGAAAGAAAAACTGTTTTTT
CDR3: CASSPDRKEKLFF

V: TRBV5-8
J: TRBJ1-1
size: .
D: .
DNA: TGTGCCAGCAGCTTGAGTGTCTCCCAATGGGCTTTCTTT
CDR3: CASSLSVSQWAFF

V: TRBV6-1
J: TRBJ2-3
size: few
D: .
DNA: TGTGCCAGCAGTGAAAGGGACGACACAGATACGCAGTATTTT
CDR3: CASSERDDTDTQYF

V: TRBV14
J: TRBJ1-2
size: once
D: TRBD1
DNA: TGTGCCAGCAGCCAAGGGACAGGGGGAGGAGGCTACACCTTC
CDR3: CASSQGTGGGGYTF

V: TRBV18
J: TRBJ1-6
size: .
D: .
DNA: TGTGCCAGCTCTCTACAGGGCTCCGACAATTCACCCCTCCACTTT
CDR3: CASSLQGSDNSPLHF

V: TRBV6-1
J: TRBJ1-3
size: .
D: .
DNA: TGTGCCAGCAGTGGGGGACGTCTGGATCCTGGGAACACCATATATTTT
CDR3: CASSGGRLDPGNTIYF

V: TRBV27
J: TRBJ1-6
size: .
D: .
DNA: TGTGCCAGCAGTCCCGGGCCCCCAGCCCTCCACTTT
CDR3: CASSPGPPALHF

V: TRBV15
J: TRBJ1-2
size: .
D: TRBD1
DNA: TGTGCCACCAGCAGTCCCCTCCGGGACAGGGGATTATATGGCTACACCTTC
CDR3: CATSSPLRDRGLYGYTF

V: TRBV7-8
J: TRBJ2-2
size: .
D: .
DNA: TGTGCCAGCAGCTTAGATGACTGGCGGGGATACACCGGGGAGCTGTTTTTT
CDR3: CASSLDDWRGYTGELFF

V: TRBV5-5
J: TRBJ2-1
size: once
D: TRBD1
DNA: TGTGCCAGCAGCCGAACGACCGGGACAGTGGAAAATGAGCAGTTCTTC
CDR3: CASSRTTGTVENEQFF

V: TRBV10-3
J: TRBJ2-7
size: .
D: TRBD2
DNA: TGTGCCATCAGTGAGGGCGGGAGTATCTACGAGCAGTACTTC
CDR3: CAISEGGSIYEQYF

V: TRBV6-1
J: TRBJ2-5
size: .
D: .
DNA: TGTGCCAGCAGTGAACTGGGGGAGACCCAGTACTTC
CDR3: CASSELGETQYF

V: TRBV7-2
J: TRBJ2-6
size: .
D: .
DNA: TGTGCCAGCAGCTTAGTGGGACCGGCTGGGGCCAACGTCCTGACTTTC
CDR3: CASSLVGPAGANVLTF

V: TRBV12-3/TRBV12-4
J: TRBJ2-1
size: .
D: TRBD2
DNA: TGTGCCAGCAGGCCGGGACTAGACAATGAGCAGTTCTTC
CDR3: CASRPGLDNEQFF

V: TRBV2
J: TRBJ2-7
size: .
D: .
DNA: TGTGCCAGCAGTAAAAGCTCCTACGAGCAGTACTTC
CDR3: CASSKSSYEQYF

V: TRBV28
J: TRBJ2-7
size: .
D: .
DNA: TGTGCCAGCAGTTCTACAGGGCTAGGGCCGGTCGAGCAGTACTTC
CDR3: CASSSTGLGPVEQYF

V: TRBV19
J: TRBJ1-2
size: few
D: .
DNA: TGTGCCAGTCGTTCTGGACAGTCCTATGGCTACACCTTC
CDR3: CASRSGQSYGYTF

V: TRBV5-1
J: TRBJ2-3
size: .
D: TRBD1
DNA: TGCGCCAGCAGCTTGGACAGGGGGATCACAGATACGCAGTATTTT
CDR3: CASSLDRGITDTQYF

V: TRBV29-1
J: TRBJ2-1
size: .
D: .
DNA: TGCAGCGTTGGGGGTCGTCAGGGAATCGGGAATGAGCAGTTCTTC
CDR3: CSVGGRQGIGNEQFF

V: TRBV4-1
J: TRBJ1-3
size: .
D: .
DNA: TGCGCCAGCAGCCAAGCTACAGGTTTGGGGAACACCATATATTTT
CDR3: CASSQATGLGNTIYF

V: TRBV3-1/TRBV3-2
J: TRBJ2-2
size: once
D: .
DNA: TGTGCCAGCAGCCAAGGGGGACAAGAGCTGTTTTTT
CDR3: CASSQGGQELFF

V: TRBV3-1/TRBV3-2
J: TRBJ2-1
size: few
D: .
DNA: TGTGCCAGCAGCCAAGGGGGCAAGCAGTTCTTC
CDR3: CASSQGGKQFF

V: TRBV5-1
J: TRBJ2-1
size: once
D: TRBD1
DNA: TGCGCCAGCAGCCGGGCCAGGGGGTCCTACAATGAGCAGTTCTTC
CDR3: CASSRARGSYNEQFF

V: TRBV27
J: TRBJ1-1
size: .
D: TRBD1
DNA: TGTGCCAGCAGTTTCCACAGGGGACAGACTGAAGCTTTCTTT
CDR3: CASSFHRGQTEAFF

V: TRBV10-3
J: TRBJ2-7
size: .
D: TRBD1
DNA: TGTGCCTCGGCCTGGACAGGGAAATCCTACGAGCAGTACTTC
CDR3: CASAWTGKSYEQYF

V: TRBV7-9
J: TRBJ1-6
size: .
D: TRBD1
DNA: TGTGCCAGCAGCCCTAACAGGGGGTCAGGATCACCCCTCCACTTT
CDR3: CASSPNRGSGSPLHF

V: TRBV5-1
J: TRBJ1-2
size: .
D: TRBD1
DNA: TGCGCCAGCAGCTTGGACAGGGGTCAGGATGGCTACACCTTC
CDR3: CASSLDRGQDGYTF

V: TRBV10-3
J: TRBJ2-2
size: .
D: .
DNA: TGTGCCATCAATACCAGACAGAACACCGGGGAGCTGTTTTTT
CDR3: CAINTRQNTGELFF

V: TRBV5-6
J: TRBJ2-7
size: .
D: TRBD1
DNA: TGTGCCAGCAGCTTGGCCCCCGGGACAGGGGGCTCCTACGAGCAGTACTTC
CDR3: CASSLAPGTGGSYEQYF

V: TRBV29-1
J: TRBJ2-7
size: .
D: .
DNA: TGCAGCGTTGGTGGGGGCAACGAGCAGTACTTC
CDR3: CSVGGGNEQYF

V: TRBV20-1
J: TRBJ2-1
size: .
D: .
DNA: TGCAGTGCTAGAGATCTGCATGAGCAGTTCTTC
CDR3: CSARDLHEQFF

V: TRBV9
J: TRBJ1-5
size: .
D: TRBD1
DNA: TGTGCCAGCAGCGAAATTCAGGGGGGGCCCCAGCATTTT
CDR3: CASSEIQGGPQHF

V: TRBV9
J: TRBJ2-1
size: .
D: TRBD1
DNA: TGTGCCAGCAGCGGGCAGGGGGTAGGTGAGCAGTTCTTC
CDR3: CASSGQGVGEQFF

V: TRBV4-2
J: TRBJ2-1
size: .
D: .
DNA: TGTGCCAGCAGCCAAGTTCCATTGGATGAGCAGTTCTTC
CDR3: CASSQVPLDEQFF

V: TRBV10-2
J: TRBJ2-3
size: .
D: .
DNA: TGCGCCAGCAGTGTCGCTGGGGCTACGCAGTATTTT
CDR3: CASSVAGATQYF

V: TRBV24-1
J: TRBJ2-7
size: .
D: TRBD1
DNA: TGTGCCACCAGTGATCCACGGGACAGGGGGTCCTACGAGCAGTACTTC
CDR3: CATSDPRDRGSYEQYF

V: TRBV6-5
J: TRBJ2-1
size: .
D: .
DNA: TGTGCCAGCAGGGCCAGGGGATACAATGAGCAGTTCTTC
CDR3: CASRARGYNEQFF

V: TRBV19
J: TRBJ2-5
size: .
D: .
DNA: TGTGCCAGTAGTATGGGTAGCGGAGAGACCCAGTACTTC
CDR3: CASSMGSGETQYF